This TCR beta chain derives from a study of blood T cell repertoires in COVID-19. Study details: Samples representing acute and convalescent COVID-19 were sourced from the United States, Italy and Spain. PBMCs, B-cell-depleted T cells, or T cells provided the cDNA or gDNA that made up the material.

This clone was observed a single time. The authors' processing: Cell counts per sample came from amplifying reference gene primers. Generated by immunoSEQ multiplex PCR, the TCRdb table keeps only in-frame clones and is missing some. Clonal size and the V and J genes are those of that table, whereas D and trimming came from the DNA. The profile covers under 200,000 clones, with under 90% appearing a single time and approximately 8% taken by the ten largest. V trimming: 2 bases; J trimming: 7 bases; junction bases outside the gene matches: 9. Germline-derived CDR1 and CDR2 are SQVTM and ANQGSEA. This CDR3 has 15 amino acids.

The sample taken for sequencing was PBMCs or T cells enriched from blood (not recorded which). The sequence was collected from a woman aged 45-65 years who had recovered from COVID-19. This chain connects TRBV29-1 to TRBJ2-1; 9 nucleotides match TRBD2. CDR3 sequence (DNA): TGCAGCGTTGAATTCCCTAGCGGGGTAGTAAATGAGCAGTTCTTC. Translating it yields CSVEFPSGVVNEQFF.